These T cell receptor beta chains were read from a single sample in a study of OX40 agonist ivuxolimab in advanced cancers. Clones were read by immunoSEQ multiplex PCR, and TCRdb kept only the in-frame ones, dropping some. This table holds 65,000 to 95,000 clones, roughly 84% found once. Sequencing was performed on CD4+ or CD8+ T cells sorted from blood, taken in a trial of the OX40 agonist ivuxolimab. All receptors derive from an adult with an advanced solid tumor such as melanoma, head and neck, liver or kidney cancer. The CDR3 runs from the conserved cysteine through the conserved F or W. Fields, in order: J gene, V gene, D gene, clone size, CDR3 DNA, CDR3 protein. A D gene is named only where the DNA matches it firmly. Only some rows state a clone size, as once, few, many or a class for expanded clones.

TRBJ1-6	TRBV7-9	TRBD1	.	TGTGCCAGCAGCATACTCCAAGGGACAGGGGTATCACCCCTCCACTTT	CASSILQGTGVSPLHF
TRBJ1-2	TRBV6-1	.	.	TGTGCCAGCAGTGATGGTCCAGGACGGGGTAACTATGGCTACACCTTC	CASSDGPGRGNYGYTF
TRBJ1-5	TRBV5-4	TRBD1	.	TGTGCCAGCAGCCGAGATTCGTCGGGGACAGGGGGCAATCAGCCCCAGCATTTT	CASSRDSSGTGGNQPQHF
TRBJ2-7	TRBV5-5	TRBD2	.	TGTGCCAGCAGCCCTAGCGGGGGCCTCTACGAGCAGTACTTC	CASSPSGGLYEQYF
TRBJ1-6	TRBV27	.	few	TGTGCCAGCAGTTTAATATCGGACAGCAATTCACCCCTCCACTTT	CASSLISDSNSPLHF
TRBJ1-1	TRBV28	.	.	TGTGCCAGCAGTTTACAGGGAGGTTCTGAAGCTTTCTTT	CASSLQGGSEAFF
TRBJ1-1	TRBV6-6	.	once	TGTGCCAGCAGAGGGAACACTGAAGCTTTCTTT	CASRGNTEAFF
TRBJ2-7	TRBV6-6	TRBD1	few	TGTGCCAGCAGTGCCGGGCGGACAGGGGGGCACGAGCAGTACTTC	CASSAGRTGGHEQYF
TRBJ1-5	TRBV7-9	TRBD1	few	TGTGCCAGCAGCTCAGGGACAGGGGCCGTCTATAGCAATCAGCCCCAGCATTTT	CASSSGTGAVYSNQPQHF
TRBJ2-7	TRBV18	TRBD2	.	TGTGCCAGCTCACCAAGCGGGACCCAGGGCCGCGAGCAGTACTTC	CASSPSGTQGREQYF
TRBJ1-3	TRBV19	.	.	TGTGCCAGTAGTCTATCTGGAAACACCATATATTTT	CASSLSGNTIYF
TRBJ1-1	TRBV7-9	.	.	TGTGCCAGTAGGACAGCGAACACTGAAGCTTTCTTT	CASRTANTEAFF
TRBJ2-7	TRBV19	.	once	TGTGCCAGTAGGAGGGACCTAGCATCCTACGAGCAGTACTTC	CASRRDLASYEQYF
TRBJ1-3	TRBV18	.	.	TGTGCCAGCTCACCTCGAGCTGCTGAAGGAAACACCATATATTTT	CASSPRAAEGNTIYF
TRBJ1-2	TRBV15	.	.	TGTGCCACCAGCAGAGGGACCGAGGGCTACACCTTC	CATSRGTEGYTF
TRBJ1-1	TRBV5-1	.	once	TGCGCCAGCGCGCCAACCACGGGGTTTTCTGAAGCTTTCTTT	CASAPTTGFSEAFF
TRBJ2-1	TRBV7-9	.	.	TGTGCCAGCAGCTCCCCCGTCTACAATGAGCAGTTCTTC	CASSSPVYNEQFF
TRBJ1-5	TRBV7-2	TRBD1	.	TGTGCCAGCAGTCCAGGGGGCTGGGGCAATCAGCCCCAGCATTTT	CASSPGGWGNQPQHF
TRBJ1-3	TRBV11-2	.	.	TGTGCCAGCAGCTTAGATCCCAGCTCTGGAAACACCATATATTTT	CASSLDPSSGNTIYF
TRBJ1-1	TRBV6-1	.	.	TGTGTCCACAGGGAGGGCACTGAAGCTTTCTTT	CVHREGTEAFF
TRBJ1-4	TRBV21-1	.	.	TGTGCCAGCAGCAAACTCCCCGGGACAGGGGGCGGAGAGAGAGATGAAAAACTGTTTTTT	CASSKLPGTGGGERDEKLFF
TRBJ1-2	TRBV11-2	TRBD1	.	TGTGCCAGCAGCTTAGAAGGGACAGGCTATGGCTACACCTTC	CASSLEGTGYGYTF
TRBJ1-3	TRBV29-1	TRBD1	.	TGCAGCGTTGAAGTTTTAGCCGGGACAGGGGGATCGGTAGCCGGAAACACCATATATTTT	CSVEVLAGTGGSVAGNTIYF
TRBJ2-3	TRBV19	TRBD2	.	TGTGCCAGTAGGATTCGACTAGCGGGAGGAACAGATACGCAGTATTTT	CASRIRLAGGTDTQYF
TRBJ2-6	TRBV2	.	once	TGTGCCAGCAGTGACCGGGCAAGCACCGGGGCCAACGTCCTGACTTTC	CASSDRASTGANVLTF
TRBJ1-2	TRBV6-6	TRBD1	.	TGTGCCTCGGCAGGGGGCGGCTACACCTTC	CASAGGGYTF
TRBJ2-3	TRBV10-1	.	.	TGCGCCAGCAGTGAGTCTGGAGGGGGCACAGATACGCAGTATTTT	CASSESGGGTDTQYF
TRBJ2-3	TRBV5-1	.	.	TGCGCCAGCAGCCATGCTGGTGCTAGCACAGATACGCAGTATTTT	CASSHAGASTDTQYF